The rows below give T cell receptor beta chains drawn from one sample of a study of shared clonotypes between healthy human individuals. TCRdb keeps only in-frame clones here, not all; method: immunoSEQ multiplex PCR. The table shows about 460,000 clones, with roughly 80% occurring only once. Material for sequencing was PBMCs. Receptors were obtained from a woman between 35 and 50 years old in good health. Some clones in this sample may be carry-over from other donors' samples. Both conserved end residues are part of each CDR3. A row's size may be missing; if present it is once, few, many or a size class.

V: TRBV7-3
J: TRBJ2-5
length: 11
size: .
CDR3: CASSYTETQYF

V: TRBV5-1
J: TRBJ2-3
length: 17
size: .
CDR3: CASSSGTSGATTDTQYF

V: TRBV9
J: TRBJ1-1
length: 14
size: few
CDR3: CASSGTGGNTEAFF

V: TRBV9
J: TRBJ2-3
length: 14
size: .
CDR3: CASSVGGKLDTQYF

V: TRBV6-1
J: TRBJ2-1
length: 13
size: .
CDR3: CASSSGNEDEQFF

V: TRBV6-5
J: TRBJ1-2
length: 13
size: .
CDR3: CASSYRPQVDYTF

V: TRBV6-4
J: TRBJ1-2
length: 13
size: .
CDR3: CASSEGLDYGYTF

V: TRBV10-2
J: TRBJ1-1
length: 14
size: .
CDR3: CASRNRDGNTEAFF

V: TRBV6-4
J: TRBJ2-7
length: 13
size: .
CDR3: CASSDSGPHEQYF

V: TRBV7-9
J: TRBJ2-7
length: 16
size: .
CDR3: CASSLYGTGDSYEQYF

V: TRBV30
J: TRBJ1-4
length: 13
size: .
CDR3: CAWSSQGVGKLFF

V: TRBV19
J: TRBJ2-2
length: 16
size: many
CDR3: CASSMAGTFNTGELFF

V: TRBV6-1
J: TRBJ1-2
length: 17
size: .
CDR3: CASSELTGAGHVYGYTF

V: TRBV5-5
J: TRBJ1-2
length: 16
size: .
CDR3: CASSLSPDRGPYGYTF

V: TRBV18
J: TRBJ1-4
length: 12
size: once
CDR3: CASSPSNEKLFF

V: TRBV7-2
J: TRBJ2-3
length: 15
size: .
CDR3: CASSLTAGETDTQYF

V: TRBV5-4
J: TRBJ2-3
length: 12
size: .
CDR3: CASSQDQVTQYF

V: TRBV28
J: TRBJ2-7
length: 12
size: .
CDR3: CASSWGTDLQYF

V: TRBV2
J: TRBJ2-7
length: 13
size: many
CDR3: CASSDGSSYEQYF

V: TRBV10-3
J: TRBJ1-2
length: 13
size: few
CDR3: CAITTGANYGYTF

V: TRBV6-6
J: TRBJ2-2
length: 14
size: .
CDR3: CASSLPGTTGELFF

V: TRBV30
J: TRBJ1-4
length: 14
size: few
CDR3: CAWSLQSTNEKLFF

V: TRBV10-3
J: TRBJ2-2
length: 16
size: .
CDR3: CAISESAGWGTGELFF

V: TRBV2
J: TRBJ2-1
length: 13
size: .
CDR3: CADGLAGGREQFF

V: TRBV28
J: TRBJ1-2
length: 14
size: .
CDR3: CASSSQGHDYGYTF

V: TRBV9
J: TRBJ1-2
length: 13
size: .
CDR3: CASSVAAGDGYTF

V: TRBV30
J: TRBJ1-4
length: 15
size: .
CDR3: CAWSVAAGLNEKLFF

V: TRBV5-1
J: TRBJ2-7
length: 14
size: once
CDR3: CASSTGTASYEQYF

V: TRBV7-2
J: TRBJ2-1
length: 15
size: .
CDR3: CASSLAQGRVDEQFF

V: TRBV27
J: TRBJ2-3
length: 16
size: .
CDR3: CASSLRRPVPTDTQYF

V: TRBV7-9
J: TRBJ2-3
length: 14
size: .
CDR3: CASSLNSFTDTQYF

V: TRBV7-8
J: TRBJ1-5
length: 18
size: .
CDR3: CASSSRHATEYSNQPQHF

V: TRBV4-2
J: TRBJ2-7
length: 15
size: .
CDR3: CASSQGPGRTAEQYF

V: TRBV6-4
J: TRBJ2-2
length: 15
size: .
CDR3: CASSPEVAYTGELFF

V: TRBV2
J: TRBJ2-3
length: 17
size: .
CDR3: CASRGVGLAGEVDTQYF

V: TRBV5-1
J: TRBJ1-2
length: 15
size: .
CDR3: CASSLPGGTAYGYTF